This T cell receptor (beta chain) was recovered during a study of cytomegalovirus exposure and HLA in healthy donors (dated by TCRdb to about 2017). Concerning the study at large: An earlier analysis of about 530 of the donors reported about 300 Gb of sequence data and 90 million to 120 million unique TCR beta sequences obtained from roughly 180 million T cells. Donor age, sex, ethnicity and CMV serostatus were collected together with the repertoire data. Using immunosequencing, the study profiled T cell repertoires from approximately 700 subjects and related those repertoires to cytomegalovirus serostatus. About 280 gigabases of sequencing data and roughly 81 million unique TCR sequences made up an early release that covered roughly 670 HLA-typed donors. Rather than using new phenotypic data, the later analysis identified candidate immune exposures from TCR beta sequences and from how often those sequences occurred across donors. All discovery cohort repertoires had been generated using a single sequencing platform. The aim of the study was to test whether cataloging public T cell receptors could identify signatures of past pathogen exposure. In addition to the first cohort of 650 to 800 subjects, a separate validation cohort of about 120 different subjects was used. HLA typing covered class I and class II loci at four-digit resolution. Among the roughly 400 genotyped donors, approximately 77% belonged to the genetic ancestry cluster associated with self-reported Caucasian donors. Because of strong linkage in the cohort, 5 or 6 DR-DQ haplotypes were treated as single units for association and clustering. On average, 235,054 unique TCR beta nucleotide sequences were sequenced per donor among a few hundred genotyped donors of the cohort, with around 19% of those sequences being non-productive. An earlier analysis of some 500 of the donors applied high-throughput TCR beta sequencing to assess whether each TCR beta V gene segment acted as functional or pseudogenic. To study patterns of TCR occurrence, a later analysis re-analyzed previously published TCR beta repertoires from 600 to 750 donors and added high-resolution HLA genotyping. Genome-wide SNP genotypes for about 60% of the roughly 670 donors were used in a later genetic analysis, which treated that subset as a discovery cohort. The study combined high-throughput TCR immunosequencing, statistical association of individual TCRs with disease status, and machine learning to predict cytomegalovirus infection status. The number of donors typed differed by locus, with about 629-630 for A, B, C, DRB1 and DQB1, over 500 for DQA1, 600 to 610 for DPA1, and some 470 for DPB1.

In total, 630 or so healthy bone marrow donors made up the cohort. At the time of sampling, every cohort member was nominally healthy, though immune exposures that went unrecorded were likely present. The donor tested CMV seropositive and was one of the 289 seropositive cohort members. Every donor gave a peripheral blood sample, and the peripheral blood mononuclear cells from that sample were used for TCR beta sequencing. Genomic DNA was extracted from the blood cell samples with the Qiagen DNeasy Blood Extraction Kit. As to this clone: Its antigen remains undetermined. No per-base quality is available; no much larger clone lies one base away.

V loses 4 bases at its end and J loses 5 bases; junction bases beyond the gene matches: 6. Its CDR3 holds 15 amino acids, cysteine through phenylalanine. Only the CDR3 DNA is retained, 45 bases long and in frame from the first base. CDR1 SNHLY and CDR2 FYNNEI were looked up in the germline V gene. Study-wide findings and limitations: Compared with equally common non-associated chains, HLA-associated TCR beta chains in a later analysis were more clonally expanded and had lower generation probabilities. In the study, approximately 160 TCR beta chains were listed as associated with cytomegalovirus. When HLA alleles, especially DR and DQ, strongly co-occurred, TCR associations were difficult to assign to individual alleles. This cohort had only TCR beta chains sequenced, and the lack of alpha or paired-chain data limited which features could be detected. Because HLA typing was missing for some donors at each locus, association tests included only the typed subset. The sequencing pipeline was judged likely to have produced a cluster of highly shared sequence variants as a technical artifact. Across donors, most TCR sequences were observed very rarely, whereas some public TCRs were present in many individuals. The only immune exposure information available for the cohort was CMV serostatus. Broadly in line with IMGT annotations, most TCR beta V segments showed up in productive rearrangements about 90% or about 30% of the time in an earlier analysis of 587 of the donors. A later genetic analysis associated a missense DCLRE1C variant with V-gene and J-gene trimming of TCR beta chains, and an independent cohort replicated the association. In vitro tests confirmed that a few of the cytomegalovirus-associated TCR beta chains recognize cytomegalovirus antigens. Some IMGT-functional V segments, including TRBV6-2 and TRBV6-3, could not be distinguished by the 87-base-pair reads and were therefore excluded. The authors suggested that the approach could potentially be extended to other disease states and immunological phenotypes. Because counts were too low, about 15 rarely observed V segments, including chromosome 9 orphons, were left out of the earlier analysis of some 640 of the donors. A further reported finding was that TCR beta sequences accurately predicted the HLA-A and HLA-B alleles for most subjects in the first cohort. A later analysis associated 17,000 or so TCR beta sequences with specific HLA alleles at a false discovery rate of 0.05. In both the original and validation cohorts, the classifier was reported to diagnose cytomegalovirus status with high specificity and sensitivity. Correlated functional status among segregating V segments might reflect linkage disequilibrium, but an unknown experimental factor could not be ruled out. A later genetic analysis reported fewer N-insertions in productive TCRs among donors in an Asian-associated ancestry cluster than the roughly 640-donor mean. A later analysis reported that several top co-occurrence clusters appeared linked to parvovirus B19, influenza, CMV and Epstein-Barr virus. Most CMV-associated TCR beta chains appeared to be HLA-restricted in a later analysis, and the HLA associations seemed to be driven largely by CMV exposure. In a later analysis, the rate of TCR association differed among HLA loci, with DRB1 alleles having the most associated TCRs and HLA-C alleles having the fewest. The presence/absence analyses assumed that sequencing depth was roughly uniform across donors, and that assumption may not be true.

Libraries were constructed by the immunoSEQ multiplex PCR assay. For the multiplex PCR, a mixture combining 60 forward primers for TCR Vbeta segments and 13 reverse primers for TCR Jbeta segments was used. Amplification of the CDR3 region of rearranged TCR beta genes was performed with a multiplex PCR assay on genomic DNA. On the Illumina HiSeq System, the amplified TCR beta libraries were sequenced as 87-base-pair reads. On the study's bioinformatics: A later analysis counted 75 million to 100 million unique TCR beta chains across the 550 to 800 repertoires, and some 11 million of these chains were shared by at least two donors. To remove PCR and sequencing errors, raw reads were error-corrected and collapsed into unique sequences using a nearest-neighbor algorithm that merged closely related sequences. CDR3 sequences were aligned to IMGT reference sequences to assign V, D and J gene segments. For a sequence to be retained, a match of at least six nucleotides was required to both a V gene segment and a J gene segment. A rearrangement counted as productive if the CDR3 had no stop codons and remained in frame with V and J, and every other rearrangement counted as non-productive. Following IMGT convention, CDR3 was defined as the stretch from the second conserved V-encoded cysteine up to the conserved J-encoded phenylalanine. The earlier analysis of approximately 500 of the donors excluded sequences that lacked an unambiguous match to a single V gene segment. An earlier analysis of under 750 of the donors called V segments functional above 56.7% productive rearrangements and segregating when the between-donor standard deviation exceeded 5%. A statistical classification framework was built to diagnose cytomegalovirus status from the catalog of TCR beta chain sequences. In a later analysis, V and J genes were assigned by comparing TCR nucleotide sequences against IMGT/GENE-DB human TR gene sequences. A later analysis assigned CDR3 sequences and most-parsimonious VDJ recombination scenarios with the TCRdist pipeline. In a later analysis, every TCR beta chain was defined by the combination of its CDR3 amino acid sequence and its V-gene family, and reads without a unique V-gene family were dropped. In a later analysis, 450 to 600 highly shared, low-generation-probability nucleotide sequences were removed to address suspected cross-contamination and a sequencing artifact. A later analysis calculated a clonal expansion index for each public chain from normalized within-repertoire ranks of inferred template counts. A later analysis computed generation probabilities with a VDJ recombination model fitted to out-of-frame rearrangements, and checked the results against IGoR. Hypergeometric tests were used in a later analysis to score TCR-TCR, TCR-HLA and TCR-CMV co-occurrence, with a repertoire-size bias correction applied to the TCR pairs. To estimate false discovery rates, a later analysis permuted the HLA or CMV assignments 20 times. In a later analysis, co-occurring TCRs were grouped using DBSCAN, with TCRdist sequence similarity added in when clustering inside HLA-allele-positive subsets. For co-occurrence clustering, repertoires with fewer than 30,000 or more than 120,000 public chains were excluded, along with several repertoires with anomalous nucleotide sharing. Held by TCRdb, this immuneACCESS table contains in-frame sequences only and omits some clones. Under half of the omission traces to an unresolved V gene where checked; the cause of the rest is unknown. V and J calls and clone size come straight from that table; D and trimming were deduced from the DNA. This sample is represented by 85,000 to 100,000 clones; 60% to 85% of them were singletons. The top ten constitute approximately 7.4% of the sample.

The V and J genes are TRBV2 and TRBJ1-1; 11 of the junction bases match TRBD1. The clonotype was recovered from a man aged 50 or older in good health and CMV-seropositive. Sequenced input: PBMCs. CDR3 loop: CASSADRGPGTEAFF. The DNA sequence follows: TGTGCCAGCAGTGCGGACAGGGGGCCGGGAACTGAAGCTTTCTTT.